The rows below give T cell receptor beta chains drawn from one sample of a study of T cell responses to AZD1222 COVID-19 vaccine. Only in-frame clones appear in the TCRdb table, and some are missing; sequencing was by immunoSEQ multiplex PCR. The table records about 78,000 clones, about nine tenths of them present only once. The specimen comprised peripheral blood, sampled on day 0 of AZD1222 vaccination. Source of these receptors: an adult in good health. Each CDR3 is given with its conserved first and last residue. A D gene is named only where the DNA matches it firmly. Size is omitted from some rows. Given values are once, few, many or a class for expanded clones.

d_call: TRBD2
clone_size: NA
j_call: TRBJ2-1
v_call: TRBV19
cdr3_aa: CASRGLAATTYNEQFF
cdr3_nt: TGTGCCAGTAGAGGACTAGCGGCTACCACCTACAATGAGCAGTTCTTC

d_call: NA
clone_size: NA
j_call: TRBJ2-5
v_call: TRBV7-2
cdr3_aa: CASSLRQGQETQYF
cdr3_nt: TGTGCCAGCAGCTTACGGCAGGGACAAGAGACCCAGTACTTC

d_call: TRBD2
clone_size: NA
j_call: TRBJ2-3
v_call: TRBV18
cdr3_aa: CASSPPASGRGTDTQYF
cdr3_nt: TGTGCCAGCTCACCACCGGCTAGCGGGAGAGGCACAGATACGCAGTATTTT

d_call: TRBD1
clone_size: NA
j_call: TRBJ1-5
v_call: TRBV19
cdr3_aa: CASKGQGDQPQHF
cdr3_nt: TGTGCCAGTAAAGGACAGGGGGATCAGCCCCAGCATTTT

d_call: TRBD1
clone_size: NA
j_call: TRBJ2-1
v_call: TRBV27
cdr3_aa: CASSSFGTGGYNEQFF
cdr3_nt: TGTGCCAGCAGTTCTTTCGGGACAGGGGGTTATAATGAGCAGTTCTTC

d_call: NA
clone_size: NA
j_call: TRBJ1-3
v_call: TRBV10-2
cdr3_aa: CASSQGRGSSGNTIYF
cdr3_nt: TGCGCCAGCAGTCAAGGGCGCGGAAGCTCTGGAAACACCATATATTTT

d_call: NA
clone_size: NA
j_call: TRBJ1-1
v_call: TRBV6-5
cdr3_aa: CASIIGSPIPEAFF
cdr3_nt: TGTGCCAGCATTATCGGCTCCCCGATCCCTGAAGCTTTCTTT

d_call: NA
clone_size: once
j_call: TRBJ2-1
v_call: TRBV2
cdr3_aa: CASSYQNEQFF
cdr3_nt: TGTGCCAGCAGTTATCAAAATGAGCAGTTCTTC

d_call: TRBD1
clone_size: NA
j_call: TRBJ1-5
v_call: TRBV19
cdr3_aa: CASSTLRQGKQPQHF
cdr3_nt: TGTGCCAGTAGTACCCTACGACAGGGAAAACAGCCCCAGCATTTT

d_call: NA
clone_size: NA
j_call: TRBJ1-3
v_call: TRBV12-5
cdr3_aa: CASVPDNSGNTIYF
cdr3_nt: TGTGCTAGTGTGCCCGACAACTCTGGAAACACCATATATTTT

d_call: TRBD1
clone_size: NA
j_call: TRBJ2-7
v_call: TRBV5-6
cdr3_aa: CASSSTGQAVLMEQYF
cdr3_nt: TGTGCCAGCAGCTCCACGGGACAGGCAGTTCTTATGGAGCAGTACTTC

d_call: NA
clone_size: NA
j_call: TRBJ1-6
v_call: TRBV12-3/TRBV12-4
cdr3_aa: CASSFGESTPLHF
cdr3_nt: TGTGCCAGCAGTTTTGGGGAATCGACACCCCTCCACTTT

d_call: NA
clone_size: NA
j_call: TRBJ2-1
v_call: TRBV11-3
cdr3_aa: CASSSSGSSNNEQFF
cdr3_nt: TGTGCCAGCAGCTCATCGGGGTCCTCTAACAATGAGCAGTTCTTC

d_call: NA
clone_size: NA
j_call: TRBJ2-2
v_call: TRBV7-6
cdr3_aa: CASSRTRSNTGELFF
cdr3_nt: TGTGCCAGCAGCAGGACCAGGAGCAATACCGGGGAGCTGTTTTTT

d_call: TRBD1
clone_size: NA
j_call: TRBJ1-2
v_call: TRBV18
cdr3_aa: CASSRTGERDGYTF
cdr3_nt: TGTGCCAGCTCACGGACAGGGGAAAGAGATGGCTACACCTTC

d_call: TRBD1
clone_size: NA
j_call: TRBJ1-3
v_call: TRBV18
cdr3_aa: CASSRPGTGDGNTIYF
cdr3_nt: TGTGCCAGCTCACGGCCAGGGACAGGCGATGGAAACACCATATATTTT

d_call: NA
clone_size: NA
j_call: TRBJ1-5
v_call: TRBV7-7
cdr3_aa: CASSSGQLYSNQPQHF
cdr3_nt: TGTGCCAGCAGTTCCGGACAGTTATATAGCAATCAGCCCCAGCATTTT

d_call: NA
clone_size: NA
j_call: TRBJ1-4
v_call: TRBV5-1
cdr3_aa: CASSLPRENEKLFF
cdr3_nt: TGCGCCAGCAGCTTACCCAGAGAGAATGAAAAACTGTTTTTT

d_call: NA
clone_size: NA
j_call: TRBJ1-3
v_call: TRBV19
cdr3_aa: CASGTHLEGRTIYF
cdr3_nt: TGTGCCAGCGGGACGCATCTTGAGGGTAGGACCATATATTTT

d_call: NA
clone_size: NA
j_call: TRBJ2-2
v_call: TRBV19
cdr3_aa: CASSMTVSTGELFF
cdr3_nt: TGTGCCAGTAGTATGACTGTGTCAACCGGGGAGCTGTTTTTT

d_call: NA
clone_size: NA
j_call: TRBJ2-7
v_call: TRBV5-1
cdr3_aa: CASSLETRTYEQYF
cdr3_nt: TGCGCCAGCAGCTTGGAAACGAGAACCTACGAGCAGTACTTC

d_call: NA
clone_size: NA
j_call: TRBJ1-6
v_call: TRBV9
cdr3_aa: CASSVGRDSNSPLHF
cdr3_nt: TGTGCCAGCAGCGTAGGGCGAGATTCGAATTCACCCCTCCACTTT

d_call: TRBD1
clone_size: NA
j_call: TRBJ2-7
v_call: TRBV7-8
cdr3_aa: CASSFLTGVSFEQYF
cdr3_nt: TGTGCCAGCAGCTTTCTGACAGGGGTATCATTCGAGCAGTACTTC

d_call: NA
clone_size: once
j_call: TRBJ1-2
v_call: TRBV5-1
cdr3_aa: CASSPGDTYGYTF
cdr3_nt: TGCGCCAGCAGCCCAGGGGACACTTACGGCTACACCTTC

d_call: TRBD1
clone_size: few
j_call: TRBJ1-2
v_call: TRBV5-8
cdr3_aa: CASSSDVRGLSGYTF
cdr3_nt: TGTGCCAGCAGCTCAGATGTCAGGGGGCTTAGTGGCTACACCTTC

d_call: NA
clone_size: NA
j_call: TRBJ1-1
v_call: TRBV27
cdr3_aa: CASRSTGNTEAFF
cdr3_nt: TGTGCCAGCCGTTCTACGGGGAACACTGAAGCTTTCTTT

d_call: NA
clone_size: NA
j_call: TRBJ1-5
v_call: TRBV6-5
cdr3_aa: CASSPFGARGQPQHF
cdr3_nt: TGTGCCAGCAGCCCATTTGGAGCTAGGGGTCAGCCCCAGCATTTT

d_call: TRBD1
clone_size: NA
j_call: TRBJ2-5
v_call: TRBV6-5
cdr3_aa: CASIADRGQETQYF
cdr3_nt: TGTGCCAGCATCGCGGACAGGGGGCAAGAGACCCAGTACTTC

d_call: NA
clone_size: NA
j_call: TRBJ2-5
v_call: TRBV5-4
cdr3_aa: CASSLAVSGRETQYF
cdr3_nt: TGTGCCAGCAGCTTGGCCGTGTCAGGACGGGAGACCCAGTACTTC

d_call: TRBD2
clone_size: NA
j_call: TRBJ2-1
v_call: TRBV11-2
cdr3_aa: CASRLAGGTYNEQFF
cdr3_nt: TGTGCCAGCAGGTTAGCGGGAGGTACCTACAATGAGCAGTTCTTC

d_call: TRBD1
clone_size: NA
j_call: TRBJ1-5
v_call: TRBV5-6
cdr3_aa: CASSLYRGGNQPQHF
cdr3_nt: TGTGCCAGCAGCTTGTACAGGGGGGGAAATCAGCCCCAGCATTTT

d_call: TRBD1
clone_size: NA
j_call: TRBJ1-6
v_call: TRBV27
cdr3_aa: CASRGQDNSPLHF
cdr3_nt: TGTGCCAGCAGGGGACAGGATAATTCACCCCTCCACTTT

d_call: TRBD1
clone_size: NA
j_call: TRBJ1-6
v_call: TRBV2
cdr3_aa: CASSGPDRDNSPLHF
cdr3_nt: TGTGCCAGCAGCGGGCCGGACAGGGATAATTCACCCCTCCACTTT

d_call: TRBD1
clone_size: NA
j_call: TRBJ1-4
v_call: TRBV6-6
cdr3_aa: CASSTGVFVSNEKLFF
cdr3_nt: TGTGCCAGCAGTACAGGGGTTTTTGTGTCTAATGAAAAACTGTTTTTT

d_call: NA
clone_size: NA
j_call: TRBJ1-2
v_call: TRBV7-9
cdr3_aa: CASSEQAGLGGYTF
cdr3_nt: TGTGCCAGCAGCGAGCAGGCGGGGCTCGGTGGCTACACCTTC

d_call: NA
clone_size: NA
j_call: TRBJ2-7
v_call: TRBV7-8
cdr3_aa: CASSPKAATRQRYEQYF
cdr3_nt: TGTGCCAGCAGCCCCAAGGCCGCTACTAGGCAGCGTTACGAGCAGTACTTC

d_call: NA
clone_size: NA
j_call: TRBJ2-3
v_call: TRBV7-3
cdr3_aa: CASSRRSSTDTQYF
cdr3_nt: TGTGCCAGCAGCAGAAGAAGTAGCACAGATACGCAGTATTTT

d_call: NA
clone_size: once
j_call: TRBJ2-1
v_call: TRBV7-3
cdr3_aa: CASSDAGGPWDEQFF
cdr3_nt: TGTGCCAGCTCCGACGCGGGTGGCCCCTGGGATGAGCAGTTCTTC

d_call: TRBD2
clone_size: NA
j_call: TRBJ2-5
v_call: TRBV5-4
cdr3_aa: CASSLPSGSGETQYF
cdr3_nt: TGTGCCAGCAGCTTGCCTAGCGGGAGTGGAGAGACCCAGTACTTC

d_call: NA
clone_size: once
j_call: TRBJ1-4
v_call: TRBV3-1/TRBV3-2
cdr3_aa: CASSRRGTNEKLFF
cdr3_nt: TGTGCCAGCAGCCGCAGAGGAACTAATGAAAAACTGTTTTTT

d_call: NA
clone_size: NA
j_call: TRBJ1-6
v_call: TRBV28
cdr3_aa: CASSDWRYSPLHF
cdr3_nt: TGTGCCAGCAGCGACTGGAGATATTCACCCCTCCACTTT

d_call: TRBD2
clone_size: NA
j_call: TRBJ2-1
v_call: TRBV19
cdr3_aa: CASSMTGAGGRYNEQFF
cdr3_nt: TGTGCCAGTAGTATGACGGGAGCGGGAGGGCGTTACAATGAGCAGTTCTTC

d_call: TRBD1
clone_size: NA
j_call: TRBJ1-5
v_call: TRBV9
cdr3_aa: CASSAGTGVSNQPQHF
cdr3_nt: TGTGCCAGCAGCGCCGGGACAGGGGTCTCCAATCAGCCCCAGCATTTT

d_call: TRBD1
clone_size: few
j_call: TRBJ1-1
v_call: TRBV19
cdr3_aa: CASRPGTGVSEAFF
cdr3_nt: TGTGCCAGTAGACCCGGGACAGGGGTCTCAGAAGCTTTCTTT

d_call: NA
clone_size: NA
j_call: TRBJ2-5
v_call: TRBV28
cdr3_aa: CASSPLRGTTQYF
cdr3_nt: TGTGCCAGCAGTCCCCTACGGGGTACGACCCAGTACTTC

d_call: NA
clone_size: NA
j_call: TRBJ2-5
v_call: TRBV11-3
cdr3_aa: CASSFQETQYF
cdr3_nt: TGTGCCAGCAGCTTTCAAGAGACCCAGTACTTC

d_call: NA
clone_size: NA
j_call: TRBJ1-5
v_call: TRBV19
cdr3_aa: CASRGQYNQPQHF
cdr3_nt: TGTGCCAGTAGGGGACAATACAATCAGCCCCAGCATTTT

d_call: TRBD1
clone_size: NA
j_call: TRBJ2-7
v_call: TRBV7-2
cdr3_aa: CASSPRAPGGPGYEQYF
cdr3_nt: TGTGCCAGCAGCCCCAGGGCCCCAGGGGGCCCAGGCTACGAGCAGTACTTC

d_call: NA
clone_size: few
j_call: TRBJ2-1
v_call: TRBV19
cdr3_aa: CASSIEGTGKREQFF
cdr3_nt: TGTGCCAGTAGTATAGAGGGGACTGGGAAAAGAGAGCAGTTCTTC

d_call: NA
clone_size: NA
j_call: TRBJ1-1
v_call: TRBV18
cdr3_aa: CASSLRQPNTEAFF
cdr3_nt: TGTGCCAGCTCATTAAGACAGCCCAACACTGAAGCTTTCTTT

d_call: NA
clone_size: NA
j_call: TRBJ2-3
v_call: TRBV4-3
cdr3_aa: CASSQGTPGTDTQYF
cdr3_nt: TGCGCCAGCAGCCAAGGTACGCCGGGTACAGATACGCAGTATTTT

d_call: TRBD1
clone_size: NA
j_call: TRBJ1-5
v_call: TRBV5-8
cdr3_aa: CASSLGRGPVYSNQPQHF
cdr3_nt: TGTGCCAGCAGCTTGGGCAGGGGGCCCGTTTATAGCAATCAGCCCCAGCATTTT

d_call: NA
clone_size: once
j_call: TRBJ1-2
v_call: TRBV15
cdr3_aa: CATSRVKQSSNYGYTF
cdr3_nt: TGTGCCACCAGCAGAGTTAAACAAAGCTCTAACTATGGCTACACCTTC

d_call: TRBD1
clone_size: NA
j_call: TRBJ1-3
v_call: TRBV28
cdr3_aa: CASKGRGNFGNTIYF
cdr3_nt: TGTGCCAGCAAAGGCAGGGGGAACTTTGGAAACACCATATATTTT

d_call: NA
clone_size: NA
j_call: TRBJ1-1
v_call: TRBV7-5
cdr3_aa: CVRSEGGDTEAFF
cdr3_nt: TGTGTCAGAAGCGAGGGGGGGGACACTGAAGCTTTCTTT

d_call: TRBD1
clone_size: NA
j_call: TRBJ1-1
v_call: TRBV19
cdr3_aa: CASSTQGGTEAFF
cdr3_nt: TGTGCCAGTAGTACCCAGGGGGGCACTGAAGCTTTCTTT

d_call: TRBD1
clone_size: NA
j_call: TRBJ1-1
v_call: TRBV29-1
cdr3_aa: CSVETTGEWSEAFF
cdr3_nt: TGCAGCGTTGAAACCACAGGGGAGTGGAGTGAAGCTTTCTTT

d_call: TRBD1
clone_size: once
j_call: TRBJ1-1
v_call: TRBV4-2
cdr3_aa: CASSQDFGQGVNTEAFF
cdr3_nt: TGTGCCAGCAGCCAAGATTTCGGACAGGGCGTGAACACTGAAGCTTTCTTT

d_call: NA
clone_size: few
j_call: TRBJ1-5
v_call: TRBV7-9
cdr3_aa: CASSLPGRNQPQHF
cdr3_nt: TGTGCCAGCAGCTTACCGGGACGCAATCAGCCCCAGCATTTT

d_call: TRBD2
clone_size: NA
j_call: TRBJ2-7
v_call: TRBV3-1/TRBV3-2
cdr3_aa: CASSPLAGVSSYEQYF
cdr3_nt: TGTGCCAGCAGCCCTTTAGCGGGAGTGAGCTCCTACGAGCAGTACTTC